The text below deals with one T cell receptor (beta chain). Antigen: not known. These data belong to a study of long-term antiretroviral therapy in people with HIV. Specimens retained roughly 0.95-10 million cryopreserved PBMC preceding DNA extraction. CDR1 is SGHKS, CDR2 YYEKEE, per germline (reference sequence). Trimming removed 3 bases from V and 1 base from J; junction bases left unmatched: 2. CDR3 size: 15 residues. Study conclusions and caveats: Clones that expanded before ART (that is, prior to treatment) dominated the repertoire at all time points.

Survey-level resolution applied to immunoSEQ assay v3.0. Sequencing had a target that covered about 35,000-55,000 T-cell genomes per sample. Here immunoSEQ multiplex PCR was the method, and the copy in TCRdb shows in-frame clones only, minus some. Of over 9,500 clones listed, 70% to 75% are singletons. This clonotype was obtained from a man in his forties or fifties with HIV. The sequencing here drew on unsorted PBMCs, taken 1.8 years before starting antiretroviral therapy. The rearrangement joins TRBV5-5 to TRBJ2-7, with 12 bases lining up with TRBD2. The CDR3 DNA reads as TGTGCCAGCAGCTGGACTAGCGGGGCGTCCTACGAGCAGTACTTC. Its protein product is CASSWTSGASYEQYF.